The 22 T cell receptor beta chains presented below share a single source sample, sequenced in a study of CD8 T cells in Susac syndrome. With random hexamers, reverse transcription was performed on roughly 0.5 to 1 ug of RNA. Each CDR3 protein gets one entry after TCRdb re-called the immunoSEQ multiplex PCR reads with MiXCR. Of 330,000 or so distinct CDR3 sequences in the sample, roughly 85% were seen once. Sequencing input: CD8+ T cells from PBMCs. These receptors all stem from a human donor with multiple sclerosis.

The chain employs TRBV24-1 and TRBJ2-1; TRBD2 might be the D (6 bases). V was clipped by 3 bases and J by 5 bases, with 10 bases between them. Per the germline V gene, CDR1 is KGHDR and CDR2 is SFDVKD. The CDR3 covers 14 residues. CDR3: CATSDAGLNNEQFF. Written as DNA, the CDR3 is TGTGCCACCAGTGATGCGGGGCTTAACAATGAGCAGTTCTTC.

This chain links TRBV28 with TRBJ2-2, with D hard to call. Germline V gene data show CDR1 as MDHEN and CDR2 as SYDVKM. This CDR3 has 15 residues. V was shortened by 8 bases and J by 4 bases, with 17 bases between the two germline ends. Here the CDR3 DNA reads TGTGCCAGCCGCATGGCGGTGTCGGGCACCGGGGAGCTGTTTTTT. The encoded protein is CASRMAVSGTGELFF.

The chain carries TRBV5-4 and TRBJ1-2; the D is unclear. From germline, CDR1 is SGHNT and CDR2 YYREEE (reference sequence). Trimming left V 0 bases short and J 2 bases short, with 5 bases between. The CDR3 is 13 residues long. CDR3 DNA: TGTGCCAGCAGCTTGGAAACGAACTATGGCTACACCTTC. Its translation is CASSLETNYGYTF.

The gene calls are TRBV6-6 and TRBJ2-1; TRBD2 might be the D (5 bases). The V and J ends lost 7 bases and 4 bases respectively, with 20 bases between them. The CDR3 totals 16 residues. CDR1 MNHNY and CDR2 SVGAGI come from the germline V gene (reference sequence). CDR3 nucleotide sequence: TGTGCCAGCAAACCGTATCGAGCGGATTTTTACAATGAGCAGTTCTTC. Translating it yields CASKPYRADFYNEQFF.

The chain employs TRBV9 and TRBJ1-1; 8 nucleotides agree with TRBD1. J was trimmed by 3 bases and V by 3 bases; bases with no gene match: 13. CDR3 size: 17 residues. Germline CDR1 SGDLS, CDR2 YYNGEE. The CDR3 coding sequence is TGTGCCAGCAGCGCCCGGACAGGGAGGGAGTACGACACTGAAGCTTTCTTT. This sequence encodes CASSARTGREYDTEAFF.

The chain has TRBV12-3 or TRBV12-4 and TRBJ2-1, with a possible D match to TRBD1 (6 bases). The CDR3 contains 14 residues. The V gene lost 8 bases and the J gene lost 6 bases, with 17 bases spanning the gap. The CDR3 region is CASGPPRGFNEQFF. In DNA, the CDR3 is TGTGCCAGCGGACCCCCCAGGGGATTCAATGAGCAGTTCTTC.

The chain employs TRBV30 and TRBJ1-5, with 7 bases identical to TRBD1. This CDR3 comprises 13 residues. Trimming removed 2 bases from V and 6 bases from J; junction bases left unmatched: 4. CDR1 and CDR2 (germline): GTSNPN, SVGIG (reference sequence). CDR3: CAWSYQGGQPQHF. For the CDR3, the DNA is TGTGCCTGGAGTTACCAGGGGGGTCAGCCCCAGCATTTT.

The CDR3 loop reads CASSQNLLGTGTNTEAFF. The CDR3, as DNA: TGTGCCAGCAGCCAAAACCTATTGGGGACAGGGACGAACACTGAAGCTTTCTTT. The gene calls are TRBV14 and TRBJ1-1; 9 bases fit TRBD1. The J segment lost 1 base and the V segment lost 2 bases, leaving 11 bases of the junction unmatched. The CDR3 covers 18 residues. Germline V gene sequence: CDR1 SGHDN, CDR2 FVKESK.

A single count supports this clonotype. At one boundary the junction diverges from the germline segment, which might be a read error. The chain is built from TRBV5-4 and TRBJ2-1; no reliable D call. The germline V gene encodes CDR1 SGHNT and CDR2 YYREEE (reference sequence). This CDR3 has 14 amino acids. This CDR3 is CASSPPTSSNEQFF. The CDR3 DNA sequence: TGTGCCAGCAGCCCGCCCACCTCCTCCAATGAGCAGTTCTTC. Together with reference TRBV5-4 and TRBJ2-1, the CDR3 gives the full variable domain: ETGVTQSPTHLIKTRGQQVTLRCSSQSGHNTVSWYQQALGQGPQFIFQYYREEENGRGNFPPRFSGLQFPNYSSELNVNALELDDSALYLCASSPPTSSNEQFFGPGTRLTVL.

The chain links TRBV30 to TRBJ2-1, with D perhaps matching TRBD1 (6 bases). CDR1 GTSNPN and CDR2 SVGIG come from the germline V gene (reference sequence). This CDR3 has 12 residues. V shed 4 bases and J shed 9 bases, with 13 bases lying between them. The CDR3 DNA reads TGTGCCTGGACTACAGGGACGGTTGAGCAGTTCTTC. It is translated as CAWTTGTVEQFF.

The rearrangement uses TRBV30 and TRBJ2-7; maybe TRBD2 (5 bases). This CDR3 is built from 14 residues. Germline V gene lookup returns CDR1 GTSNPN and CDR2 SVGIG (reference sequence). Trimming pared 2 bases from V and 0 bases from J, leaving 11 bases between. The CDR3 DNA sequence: TGTGCCTGGAGTTTAAGCGGCTACTCCTACGAGCAGTACTTC. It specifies CAWSLSGYSYEQYF.

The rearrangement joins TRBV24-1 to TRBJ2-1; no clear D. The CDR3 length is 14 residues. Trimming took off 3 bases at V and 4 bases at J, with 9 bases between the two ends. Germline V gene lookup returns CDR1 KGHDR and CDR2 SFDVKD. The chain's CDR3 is CATSDIQTYNEQFF. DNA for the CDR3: TGTGCCACCAGTGATATACAGACTTACAATGAGCAGTTCTTC.

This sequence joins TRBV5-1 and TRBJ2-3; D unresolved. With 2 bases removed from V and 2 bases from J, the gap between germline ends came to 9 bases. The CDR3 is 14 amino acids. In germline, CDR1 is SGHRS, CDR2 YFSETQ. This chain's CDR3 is CASSFKWATDTQYF. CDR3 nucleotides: TGCGCCAGCAGCTTCAAGTGGGCCACAGATACGCAGTATTTT.

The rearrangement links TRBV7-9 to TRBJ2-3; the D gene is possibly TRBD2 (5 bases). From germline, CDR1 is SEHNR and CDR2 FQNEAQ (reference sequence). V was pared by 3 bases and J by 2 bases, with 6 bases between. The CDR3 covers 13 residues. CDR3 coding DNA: TGTGCCAGCAGCTTTGACTACACAGATACGCAGTATTTT. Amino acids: CASSFDYTDTQYF.

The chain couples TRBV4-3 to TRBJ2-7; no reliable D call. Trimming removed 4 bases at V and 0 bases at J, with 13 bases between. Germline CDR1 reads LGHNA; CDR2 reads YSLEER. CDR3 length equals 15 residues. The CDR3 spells CASSRGLGSSYEQYF. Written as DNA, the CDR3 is TGCGCCAGCAGCCGAGGTCTGGGAAGCTCCTACGAGCAGTACTTC.

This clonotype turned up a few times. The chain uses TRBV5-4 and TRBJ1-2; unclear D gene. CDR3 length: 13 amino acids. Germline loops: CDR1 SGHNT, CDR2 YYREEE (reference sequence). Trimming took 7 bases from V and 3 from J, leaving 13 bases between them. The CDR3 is CASFYVGYYGYTF. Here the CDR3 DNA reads TGTGCCAGCTTTTATGTGGGCTACTATGGCTACACCTTC.

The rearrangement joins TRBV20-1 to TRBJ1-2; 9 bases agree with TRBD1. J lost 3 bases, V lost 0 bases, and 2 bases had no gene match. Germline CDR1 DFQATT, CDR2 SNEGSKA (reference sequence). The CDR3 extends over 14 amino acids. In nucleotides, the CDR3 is TGCAGTGCTAGAGATGGGGACAGGGACTATGGCTACACCTTC. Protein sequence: CSARDGDRDYGYTF.

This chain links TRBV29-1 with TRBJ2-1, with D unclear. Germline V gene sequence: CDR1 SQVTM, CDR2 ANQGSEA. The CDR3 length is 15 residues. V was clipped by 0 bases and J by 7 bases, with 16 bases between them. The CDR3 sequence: CSVEDLALERNEQFF. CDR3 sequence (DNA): TGCAGCGTTGAAGATCTTGCCTTGGAAAGAAATGAGCAGTTCTTC.

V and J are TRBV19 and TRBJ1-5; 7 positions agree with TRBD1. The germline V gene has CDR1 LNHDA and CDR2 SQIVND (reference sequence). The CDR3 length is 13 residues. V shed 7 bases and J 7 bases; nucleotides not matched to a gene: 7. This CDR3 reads CASNPRGVQPQHF. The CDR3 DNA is TGTGCCAGTAATCCCAGGGGGGTGCAGCCCCAGCATTTT.

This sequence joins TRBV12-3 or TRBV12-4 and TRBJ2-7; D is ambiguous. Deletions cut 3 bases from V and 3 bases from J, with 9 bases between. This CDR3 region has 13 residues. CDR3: CASSFYSRYEQYF. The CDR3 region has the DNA TGTGCCAGCAGTTTCTACTCCCGCTACGAGCAGTACTTC.

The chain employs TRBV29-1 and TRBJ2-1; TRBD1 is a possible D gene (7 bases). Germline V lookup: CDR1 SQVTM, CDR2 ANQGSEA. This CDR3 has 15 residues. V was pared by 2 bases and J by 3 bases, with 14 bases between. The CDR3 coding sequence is TGCAGCGTTGAACGGAGGGGGCACGGCTACAATGAGCAGTTCTTC. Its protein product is CSVERRGHGYNEQFF.

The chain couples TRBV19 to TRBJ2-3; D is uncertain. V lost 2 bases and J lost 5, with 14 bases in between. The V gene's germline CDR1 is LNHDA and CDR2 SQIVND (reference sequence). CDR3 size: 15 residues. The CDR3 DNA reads TGTGCCAGTAGTATACAGTACCCGGTCGAAGATACGCAGTATTTT. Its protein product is CASSIQYPVEDTQYF.